These T cell receptor beta chains were read from a single sample in a study of Ad26.COV2.S vaccination and SARS-CoV-2 variants. Clones were read by immunoSEQ multiplex PCR, and TCRdb kept only the in-frame ones, dropping some. The sample yields about 350,000 clones, approximately 86% seen once. The source was peripheral blood, collected in a trial of Ad26.COV2.S vaccine versus placebo. All receptors come from a person aged 18-60 years who received the Ad26.COV2.S COVID-19 vaccine or a placebo. CDR3s include the opening cysteine and the closing phenylalanine or tryptophan. A D gene is named only where the DNA matches it firmly. Some rows mark clone size as missing; the rest say once, few, many or name a class of expanded clone.

j_call	d_call	cdr3_length	clone_size	v_call	cdr3_aa	cdr3_nt
TRBJ2-5	NA	15	NA	TRBV7-2	CASSLVIPPGGTQYF	TGTGCCAGCAGCTTAGTGATTCCGCCAGGCGGGACCCAGTACTTC
TRBJ1-6	TRBD1	15	NA	TRBV27	CASSSGGQLNSPLHF	TGTGCCAGCAGTTCTGGGGGACAGCTCAATTCACCCCTCCACTTT
TRBJ2-1	NA	14	NA	TRBV27	CASRAGHLSNEQFF	TGTGCCAGCCGAGCGGGACACTTGAGCAATGAGCAGTTCTTC
TRBJ1-2	NA	11	once	TRBV18	CASSPGEGYTF	TGTGCCAGCTCACCAGGCGAAGGCTACACCTTC
TRBJ1-2	TRBD1	15	NA	TRBV18	CASSLTTDRGYGYTF	TGTGCCAGCTCACTTACAACGGACAGGGGATATGGCTACACCTTC
TRBJ2-1	TRBD2	18	once	TRBV2	CASSEGLAGPSSYNKQFF	TGTGCCAGCAGTGAAGGGCTAGCGGGGCCCTCCTCCTACAATAAGCAGTTCTTC
TRBJ2-7	TRBD1	15	NA	TRBV3-1/TRBV3-2	CASSQGKRGPYEQYF	TGTGCCAGCAGCCAAGGCAAGAGGGGGCCCTACGAGCAGTACTTC
TRBJ1-6	TRBD1	13	once	TRBV10-2	CASRQGAGSPLHF	TGCGCCAGCAGACAGGGGGCGGGTTCACCCCTCCACTTT
TRBJ2-7	TRBD2	14	NA	TRBV2	CAILMREGSYEQYF	TGTGCCATCCTGATGCGGGAGGGATCCTACGAGCAGTACTTC
TRBJ2-3	NA	16	NA	TRBV9	CASSGRGTPSTDTQYF	TGTGCCAGCAGCGGTAGAGGGACACCATCAACAGATACGCAGTATTTT
TRBJ2-2	NA	14	NA	TRBV27	CASSLSSHTGELFF	TGTGCCAGCAGTTTATCATCGCACACCGGGGAGCTGTTTTTT
TRBJ2-1	TRBD1	16	NA	TRBV5-4	CASSARQGAGYNEQFF	TGTGCCAGCAGCGCACGACAGGGGGCGGGCTACAATGAGCAGTTCTTC
TRBJ1-3	NA	13	NA	TRBV19	CASSIDTENTIYF	TGTGCCAGTAGTATCGACACCGAGAACACCATATATTTT
TRBJ2-7	NA	18	few	TRBV10-3	CAISEQSGGYFTLTEQYF	TGTGCCATCAGTGAGCAGAGCGGTGGCTACTTCACTTTGACCGAGCAGTACTTC
TRBJ2-2	TRBD1	14	NA	TRBV3-1/TRBV3-2	CASRGTVNTGELFF	TGTGCCAGCAGGGGGACAGTAAACACCGGGGAGCTGTTTTTT
TRBJ2-3	NA	15	NA	TRBV4-3	CASSQEGGPTDTQYF	TGCGCCAGCAGCCAAGAAGGGGGGCCCACAGATACGCAGTATTTT
TRBJ1-5	NA	12	NA	TRBV7-9	CASSLDAQPQHF	TGTGCCAGCAGCTTAGACGCTCAGCCCCAGCATTTT
TRBJ2-7	NA	13	NA	TRBV2	CASKEQGSYEQYF	TGTGCCAGCAAGGAACAGGGCTCCTACGAGCAGTACTTC
TRBJ1-2	NA	14	NA	TRBV5-1	CASSLGMTVYGYTF	TGCGCCAGCAGCTTGGGAATGACGGTCTATGGCTACACCTTC
TRBJ1-2	TRBD1	14	NA	TRBV28	CASSSGTGENGYTF	TGTGCCAGCAGTTCGGGGACAGGGGAAAATGGCTACACCTTC